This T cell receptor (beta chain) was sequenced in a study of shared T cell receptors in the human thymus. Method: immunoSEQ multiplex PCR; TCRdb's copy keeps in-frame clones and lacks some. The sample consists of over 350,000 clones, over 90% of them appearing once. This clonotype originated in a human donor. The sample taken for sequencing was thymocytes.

CDR3 nucleotides: TGTGCCAGCAGCTTAGATTTCGAGGGGAATCAGCCCCAGCATTTT. This gives the protein CASSLDFEGNQPQHF. V is TRBV7-2 and J is TRBJ1-5; D possibly corresponds to TRBD1 (5 bases). Trimming shortened V by 1 base and J by 4 bases, and 11 bases separated the two germline ends. This CDR3 spans 15 amino acids. The V gene's germline CDR1 is SGHTA and CDR2 FQGNSA. The full variable domain, with the rest looked up from reference TRBV7-2 and TRBJ1-5, is GAGVSQSPSNKVTEKGKDVELRCDPISGHTALYWYRQSLGQGLEFLIYFQGNSAPDKSGLPSDRFSAERTGGSVSTLTIQRTQQEDSAVYLCASSLDFEGNQPQHFGDGTRLSIL.